Listed here are 6 T cell receptor beta chains from one sample, sequenced in a study of T cell changes during pregnancy in multiple sclerosis. The method was immunoSEQ multiplex PCR; TCRdb's version includes in-frame clones alone and lacks a portion of them. The repertoire includes about 64,000 clones, roughly 92% of them detected once, and roughly 1.3% sits in the top ten. Here the sequenced sample was peripheral blood, taken in the second trimester of pregnancy. These TCRs come from a female donor with multiple sclerosis, enrolled in a pregnancy study.

The chain employs TRBV6-1 and TRBJ2-2; possible D gene TRBD1, 6 bases. In germline, CDR1 is MNHNS, CDR2 SASEGT. The CDR3 consists of 13 residues. Between the trimmed V and J ends, which lost 6 bases and 7 bases, there was a span of 12 bases. The CDR3, as DNA: TGTGCCAGCAGGGAACAGGGCGTCGGGGAGCTGTTTTTT. The encoded protein is CASREQGVGELFF.

The chain has TRBV5-8 and TRBJ1-5, with D possibly being TRBD1 (5 bases). Germline CDR1 reads SGHTS; CDR2 reads YDEGEE. This CDR3 has 15 residues. V was pared by 0 bases and J by 7 bases, with 14 bases between. CDR3 residues: CASSLGSQGNQPQHF. The CDR3 DNA reads as TGTGCCAGCAGCTTGGGATCCCAGGGAAACCAGCCCCAGCATTTT.

The chain is built from TRBV10-1 and TRBJ2-1; a weak D match, TRBD2 (5 bases). The CDR3 covers 13 residues. CDR1 WNHNN and CDR2 SYGVQD come from the germline V gene (reference sequence). Trimming stripped 7 bases from V and 5 bases from J, with 12 bases between. CDR3 residues: CASNGIRDNEQFF. CDR3 sequence (DNA): TGCGCCAGCAACGGGATCCGGGACAATGAGCAGTTCTTC.

The V and J genes are TRBV19 and TRBJ1-1; possibly TRBD1 for D (6 bases). There are 16 residues in the CDR3. In germline, CDR1 is LNHDA, CDR2 SQIVND (reference sequence). The V gene lost 7 bases and the J gene lost 0 bases, with 18 bases spanning the gap. The CDR3 is CASNGPTGMMNTEAFF. In nucleotides, the CDR3 is TGTGCCAGTAATGGACCGACAGGCATGATGAACACTGAAGCTTTCTTT.

This chain links TRBV4-1 with TRBJ2-5; 10 bases are shared with TRBD2. J gave up 6 bases and V 0 bases, and 7 bases lay outside the gene matches. CDR1 and CDR2 from the germline V gene are MGHRA and YSYEKL. The CDR3 is 16 amino acids. For the CDR3, the DNA is TGCGCCAGCAGCCAAGATGGGCTAGCGGGAGTACAGACCCAGTACTTC. Translating gives CASSQDGLAGVQTQYF.

V is TRBV7-8 and J is TRBJ2-3, with D perhaps TRBD1 (6 bases). The CDR3 contains 20 residues. Per germline, CDR1 SGHVS and CDR2 FQNEAQ. Trimming removed 5 bases from V and 0 bases from J, with 27 bases in between. The CDR3 protein is CASSHNPRDIIPSSTDTQYF. The DNA of the CDR3 is TGTGCCAGCAGCCATAACCCCCGGGACATTATACCGTCTAGCACAGATACGCAGTATTTT.